The 7 T cell receptor beta chains below were found in one sample sequenced in a study of early T cells in non-severe SARS-CoV-2 infection (dated by TCRdb to the early 2020s). Libraries were made using 5' RACE. Sequenced on a NextSeq 500. TCRdb reprocessing: public reads trimmed at Q25 with fastp, clones called with MiXCR, in-frame beta chains kept. Every entry covers one CDR3 protein and lists the most common genes and DNA from its rows. Here the sample has about 99,000 distinct CDR3 sequences; approximately 16% occur a single time. The ten most abundant clones make up roughly 1.2% of the sample. The sequenced material came from whole blood. Receptor source: an adult who was a healthcare worker with PCR-confirmed SARS-CoV-2 infection or an uninfected control (not recorded which).

This clonotype was seen a handful of times. V is TRBV7-9 and J is TRBJ1-1; no firm D call. Trimming stripped 6 bases from V and 5 bases from J, with 19 bases between. The CDR3 contains 15 residues. Per germline, CDR1 SEHNR and CDR2 FQNEAQ (reference sequence). The CDR3 spells CASSKTSRPGTEAFF. CDR3 in DNA: TGTGCCAGCAGTAAGACCTCGCGTCCCGGGACTGAAGCTTTCTTT.

This clonotype was counted at least ten times. The chain joins TRBV7-2 to TRBJ1-1; 9 bases are shared with TRBD1. The V segment lost 5 bases and the J segment 4 bases; nucleotides outside the gene matches: 8. CDR1 and CDR2 from the germline V gene are SGHTA and FQGNSA. CDR3 length equals 15 residues. CDR3 nucleotide sequence: TGTGCCAGCAGCCACGTTACAGGGGGCGGCACTGAAGCTTTCTTT. Protein: CASSHVTGGGTEAFF. Full variable domain (outside the CDR3, taken from reference TRBV7-2 and TRBJ1-1): GAGVSQSPSNKVTEKGKDVELRCDPISGHTALYWYRQSLGQGLEFLIYFQGNSAPDKSGLPSDRFSAERTGGSVSTLTIQRTQQEDSAVYLCASSHVTGGGTEAFFGQGTRLTVV.

V and J are TRBV19 and TRBJ2-1; no clear D. Germline V gene lookup returns CDR1 LNHDA and CDR2 SQIVND (reference sequence). This CDR3 comprises 14 residues. Trimming pared 5 bases from V and 9 bases from J, leaving 17 bases between. As DNA, the CDR3 is TGTGCCAGTAGTCCATATTCCGAGCGAGGTGAGCAGTTCTTC. This sequence encodes CASSPYSERGEQFF.

To note about this clonotype: The junction does not match germline at one end; this may be a read error. The chain employs TRBV7-2 and TRBJ1-1, with 7 bases lining up with TRBD1. CDR1 SGHTA and CDR2 FQGNSA come from the germline V gene. The CDR3 length is 13 residues. CDR3 residues: CAGSRGPRGEAFF. The CDR3 nucleotides read TGTGCCGGCAGCCGGGGTCCCAGGGGGGAGGCTTTCTTT.

This clonotype was counted only a few times. This rearrangement joins TRBV27 to TRBJ1-1; D gene unclear. CDR3 length: 13 residues. V dropped 3 bases and J dropped 0 bases, with 5 bases sitting between them. The germline V gene has CDR1 MNHEY and CDR2 SMNVEV (reference sequence). DNA of the CDR3: TGTGCCAGCAGTTTGTCGCTGAACACTGAAGCTTTCTTT. Translated: CASSLSLNTEAFF.

The chain employs TRBV29-1 and TRBJ1-1, with D tentatively TRBD1 (6 bases). Trimming stripped 2 bases from V and 3 bases from J, with 10 bases between. The CDR3 is 13 amino acids. Germline V gene data show CDR1 as SQVTM and CDR2 as ANQGSEA. In nucleotides, the CDR3 is TGCAGCGTTGAAACAGGGTTCGACACTGAAGCTTTCTTT. The encoded protein is CSVETGFDTEAFF.

This clonotype was picked up many times. The V call is TRBV29-1, the J call TRBJ1-5; 9 bases line up with TRBD1. CDR1 is SQVTM, CDR2 ANQGSEA, per germline. Trimming removed 7 bases from V and 6 bases from J; junction bases left unmatched: 7. The CDR3 contains 13 residues. The CDR3 protein is CSARTGAGQPQHF. The CDR3 bases are TGCAGCGCCCGGACAGGGGCGGGTCAGCCCCAGCATTTT.